These 25 T cell receptor beta chains were all obtained from the same sample, sequenced in a study of blood T cell repertoires in COVID-19. Profiling relied on immunoSEQ multiplex PCR, and the TCRdb table lists in-frame clones only, not all of them. The data contain about 200,000 clones, roughly 90% of them singletons. The sample comprised peripheral blood. These receptors all come from a man aged 60 to 69 who had recovered from COVID-19.

CDR3 amino acids: CASSYSGTSGTYEQYF. The DNA for the CDR3 is TGTGCCAGCAGTTACTCGGGGACTAGCGGAACCTACGAGCAGTACTTC. The chain employs TRBV6-6 and TRBJ2-7, with TRBD2 matching 11 bases. In germline, CDR1 is MNHNY, CDR2 SVGAGI (reference sequence). The J segment lost 2 bases and the V segment lost 0 bases, leaving 3 bases of the junction unmatched. CDR3 length: 16 residues.

J is TRBJ1-1 and V is TRBV6-5; D is undetermined. The V gene lost 7 bases and the J gene lost 5 bases, with 17 bases spanning the gap. This CDR3 has 14 residues. CDR1 and CDR2 from the germline V gene are MNHEY and SVGAGI. CDR3 nucleotide sequence: TGTGCCAGCAAGATCGAGGGAGTTGCTACTGAAGCTTTCTTT. Its protein product is CASKIEGVATEAFF.

CDR3: CASSSGTGALISGANVLTF. In DNA form, the CDR3 reads TGTGCCAGTAGTTCAGGGACAGGGGCGTTGATCTCTGGGGCCAACGTCCTGACTTTC. This chain links TRBV19 with TRBJ2-6, with 10 bases lining up with TRBD1. CDR1 and CDR2 from the germline V gene are LNHDA and SQIVND (reference sequence). The CDR3 has 19 amino acids. The J segment lost 0 bases and the V segment lost 5 bases, leaving 10 bases of the junction unmatched.

This chain's CDR3 is CASSPPAGTLSNQPQHF. As DNA, the CDR3 is TGTGCCAGCTCACCACCGGCAGGCACTTTAAGCAATCAGCCCCAGCATTTT. The chain carries TRBV18 and TRBJ1-5; no firm D call. The CDR3 consists of 17 residues. Deletions cut 0 bases from V and 1 base from J, with 13 bases between. Germline-derived CDR1 and CDR2 are KGHSH and LQKENI. Complete variable domain (other parts from reference TRBV18 and TRBJ1-5): NAGVMQNPRHLVRRRGQEARLRCSPMKGHSHVYWYRQLPEEGLKFMVYLQKENIIDESGMPKERFSAEFPKEGPSILRIQQVVRGDSAAYFCASSPPAGTLSNQPQHFGDGTRLSIL.

The CDR3 sequence: CASSKVWRTRGAEDEQFF. For the CDR3, the DNA is TGTGCCAGCAGCAAAGTCTGGCGGACTAGAGGGGCTGAGGATGAGCAGTTCTTC. This chain joins TRBV21-1 and TRBJ2-1; whether TRBD2, the table's D call, matches the DNA was not checked. TRBV21-1 is annotated as a pseudogene. The CDR3 contains 18 residues.

The V call is TRBV20-1, the J call TRBJ2-6; perhaps TRBD2 as D (5 bases). This CDR3 comprises 16 residues. Germline CDR1 and CDR2: DFQATT and SNEGSKA (reference sequence). The ends were cut back, 3 bases at V and 0 bases at J, with 12 bases in the middle. The CDR3 is CSASLLGSSGANVLTF. The CDR3 DNA is TGCAGTGCTAGTCTGTTGGGGAGCTCTGGGGCCAACGTCCTGACTTTC.

CDR3 nucleotides: TGTGCCACCAGTGAATCGGGACAGTCCAAAAACATTCAGTACTTC. Translating gives CATSESGQSKNIQYF. The chain uses TRBV24-1 and TRBJ2-4; 7 positions agree with TRBD1. There are 15 residues in the CDR3. The V segment lost 4 bases and the J segment 2 bases; nucleotides outside the gene matches: 4. The V gene's germline CDR1 is KGHDR and CDR2 SFDVKD.

The chain uses TRBV4-2 and TRBJ2-3; 7 bases align to TRBD2. CDR1 and CDR2 from the germline V gene are LGHNA and YNFKEQ. J lost 4 bases, V lost 1 base, and 8 bases had no gene match. This CDR3 is built from 16 residues. CDR3 sequence reads: CASSQGGTGGADTQYF. CDR3 nucleotides: TGTGCCAGCAGCCAAGGTGGGACTGGGGGGGCAGATACGCAGTATTTT.

V gene TRBV3-1 (or the pseudogene TRBV3-2) combines with J gene TRBJ2-7, with 9 bases lining up with TRBD1. The CDR3 contains 16 residues. J was trimmed by 6 bases and V by 0 bases; bases with no gene match: 9. The germline V gene has CDR1 LGHDT and CDR2 YNNKEL (reference sequence). Here the CDR3 DNA reads TGTGCCAGCAGCCAAGATCGGACAGGGGCCTTTGGCGAGCAGTACTTC. Translating gives CASSQDRTGAFGEQYF.

This clone appeared once. This rearrangement joins TRBV19 to TRBJ2-2; TRBD2 is a possible D gene (5 bases). This CDR3 comprises 15 residues. Germline assignment: CDR1 LNHDA and CDR2 SQIVND (reference sequence). V shed 5 bases and J shed 4 bases, with 14 bases lying between them. The CDR3 region has the DNA TGTGCCAGTAGTTTACAACGAGGGATCACCGGGGAGCTGTTTTTT. Its translation: CASSLQRGITGELFF.

The V gene is TRBV6-6, the J gene TRBJ1-2; 12 bases map to TRBD1. The V gene end was trimmed by 4 bases and the J gene end by 7 bases; junction bases not matched to a gene: 7. Germline CDR1 MNHNY, CDR2 SVGAGI (reference sequence). The CDR3 spans 15 residues. DNA of the CDR3: TGTGCCAGCAGTTTGGGGACAGGGGGCATTTTTGGCTACACCTTC. It codes for CASSLGTGGIFGYTF.

The chain couples TRBV27 to TRBJ1-2; 9 bases line up with TRBD1. The J segment lost 4 bases and the V segment lost 3 bases, leaving 3 bases of the junction unmatched. This CDR3 region has 14 residues. Germline V gene lookup returns CDR1 MNHEY and CDR2 SMNVEV (reference sequence). The CDR3 nucleotides read TGTGCCAGCAGTTTCACGACAGGGGGCTATGGCTACACCTTC. Its translation is CASSFTTGGYGYTF.

With regard to this clone: Other DNA sequences of this sample code for an identical CDR3. The chain links TRBV2 to TRBJ2-7; tentative D call: TRBD2 (6 bases). Germline V lookup: CDR1 SNHLY, CDR2 FYNNEI. V was clipped by 7 bases and J by 1 base, with 8 bases between them. This CDR3 has 12 amino acids. The CDR3 DNA follows: TGTGCCAGCACGGCGGGATCCTACGAGCAGTACTTC. Amino acid sequence: CASTAGSYEQYF.

V and J are TRBV24-1 and TRBJ1-2, with a possible D match to TRBD1 (5 bases). This CDR3 contains 13 residues. Trimming shortened V by 3 bases and J by 4 bases, and 8 bases separated the two germline ends. Germline CDR1 is KGHDR and CDR2 is SFDVKD. This CDR3 is CATSDRQSYGYTF. CDR3 coding DNA: TGTGCCACCAGTGATCGACAGAGCTATGGCTACACCTTC.

The chain has TRBV5-1 and TRBJ2-3, with D perhaps TRBD2 (6 bases). Between the trimmed V and J ends, which lost 6 bases and 2 bases, there was a span of 10 bases. There are 13 residues in the CDR3. Germline lookup yields CDR1 SGHRS and CDR2 YFSETQ. This CDR3 is CASTAGYTDTQYF. DNA of the CDR3: TGCGCCAGCACGGCGGGGTACACAGATACGCAGTATTTT.

J is TRBJ2-5 and V is TRBV28; 7 positions agree with TRBD1. The CDR3 runs 15 residues. V lost 3 bases and J lost 1; bases outside the gene matches: 5. CDR1 MDHEN and CDR2 SYDVKM come from the germline V gene. The CDR3 DNA reads as TGTGCCAGCAGTTTTAAGGGGGCCTTCCAAGAGACCCAGTACTTC. Translated: CASSFKGAFQETQYF.

For the CDR3, the DNA is TGTGCCAGCAGCTTAAAAGTCGATCCGCGGCCCGGGGAGCTGTTTTTT. Translation gives CASSLKVDPRPGELFF. The chain combines TRBV7-3 with TRBJ2-2; D not resolved. The length of the CDR3 is 16 residues. CDR1 is SGHTA and CDR2 is FQGTGA in the germline V gene. Trimming took 1 base from V and 6 from J, leaving 15 bases between them.

This sequence joins TRBV9 and TRBJ2-1; 16 bases align to TRBD2. V dropped 4 bases and J dropped 3; count of bases not matched to a gene: 10. The CDR3 has 19 residues. From germline, CDR1 is SGDLS and CDR2 YYNGEE. CDR3 protein: CASSRTGTSGGAGYNEQFF. CDR3 in DNA: TGTGCCAGCAGCCGGACAGGGACTAGCGGGGGGGCAGGCTACAATGAGCAGTTCTTC. Using reference TRBV9 and TRBJ2-1 for the parts outside the CDR3, the full variable domain is DSGVTQTPKHLITATGQRVTLRCSPRSGDLSVYWYQQSLDQGLQFLIQYYNGEERAKGNILERFSAQQFPDLHSELNLSSLELGDSALYFCASSRTGTSGGAGYNEQFFGPGTRLTVL.

The CDR3 spells CASSEVAATDTQYF. In DNA form, the CDR3 reads TGTGCCAGCTCAGAGGTAGCGGCCACAGATACGCAGTATTTT. V usage is TRBV18 and J usage is TRBJ2-3; D possibly corresponds to TRBD2 (6 bases). Per the germline V gene, CDR1 is KGHSH and CDR2 is LQKENI. The V and J ends lost 5 bases and 2 bases respectively, with 11 bases between them. The CDR3 consists of 14 residues.

This chain joins TRBV5-1 and TRBJ2-5; perhaps TRBD2 as D (7 bases). CDR3 size: 14 residues. V was shortened by 4 bases and J by 4 bases, with 14 bases between the two germline ends. Per the germline V gene, CDR1 is SGHRS and CDR2 is YFSETQ. The CDR3 is CASSPGGARETQYF. Here the CDR3 DNA reads TGCGCCAGCAGCCCTGGGGGGGCCCGAGAGACCCAGTACTTC.

This sequence joins TRBV2 and TRBJ2-3, with D possibly TRBD2 on 6 matching bases. CDR3 length: 17 amino acids. Per germline, CDR1 SNHLY and CDR2 FYNNEI. V gave up 8 bases and J gave up 1 base, with 22 bases separating them. CDR3 sequence (DNA): TGTGCCAGCCCCTTATCCCCGGGGGTTGACGGCACAGATACGCAGTATTTT. This translates into CASPLSPGVDGTDTQYF.

J is TRBJ1-3 and V is TRBV29-1, with unresolved D. Looked up from germline, CDR1 is SQVTM and CDR2 is ANQGSEA. CDR3 length equals 12 residues. Trimming removed 4 bases from V and 0 bases from J, with 4 bases in between. Here the CDR3 reads CSVVNSGNTIYF. The CDR3 region has the DNA TGCAGCGTTGTAAACTCTGGAAACACCATATATTTT.

This chain links TRBV18 with TRBJ2-1, with 7 bases fitting TRBD2. This CDR3 has 16 amino acids. Germline loops: CDR1 KGHSH, CDR2 LQKENI. J gave up 5 bases and V 6 bases, and 13 bases lay outside the gene matches. CDR3 DNA: TGTGCCAGCTCGCCTTTTCTAGCGGCGCTTGACAATGAGCAGTTCTTC. It specifies CASSPFLAALDNEQFF.

This chain joins TRBV18 and TRBJ1-1, with D tentatively TRBD1 (6 bases). V was pared by 0 bases and J by 7 bases, with 12 bases between. Germline assignment: CDR1 KGHSH and CDR2 LQKENI. The CDR3 runs 14 residues. This chain's CDR3 is CASSPPTGQIEAFF. DNA of the CDR3: TGTGCCAGCTCACCACCAACAGGGCAAATTGAAGCTTTCTTT.

The V call is TRBV19, the J call TRBJ2-3; 9 nucleotides agree with TRBD1. Looked up from germline, CDR1 is LNHDA and CDR2 is SQIVND (reference sequence). The junction had 5 bases not matched to a gene; V was cut back by 5 bases and J by 5 bases. The CDR3 sequence is 14 residues long. The CDR3 spells CASSAQGAVDTQYF. In DNA, the CDR3 is TGTGCCAGTAGTGCACAGGGGGCCGTAGATACGCAGTATTTT.